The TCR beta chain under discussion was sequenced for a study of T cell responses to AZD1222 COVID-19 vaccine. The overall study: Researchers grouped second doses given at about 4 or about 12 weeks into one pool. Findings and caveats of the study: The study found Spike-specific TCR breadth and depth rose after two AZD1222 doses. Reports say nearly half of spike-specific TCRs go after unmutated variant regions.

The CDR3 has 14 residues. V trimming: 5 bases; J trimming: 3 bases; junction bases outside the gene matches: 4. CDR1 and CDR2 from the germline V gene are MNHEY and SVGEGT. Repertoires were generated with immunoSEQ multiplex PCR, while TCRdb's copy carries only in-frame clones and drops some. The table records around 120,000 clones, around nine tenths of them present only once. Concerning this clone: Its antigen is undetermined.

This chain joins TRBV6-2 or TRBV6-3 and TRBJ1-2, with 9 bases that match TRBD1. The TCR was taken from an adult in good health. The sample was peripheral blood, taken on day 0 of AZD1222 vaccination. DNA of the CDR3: TGTGCCAGCAGTACAGGGGGCAGACACTATGGCTACACCTTC. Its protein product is CASSTGGRHYGYTF.